Listed here are 20 T cell receptor beta chains from one sample, sequenced in a study of cytomegalovirus exposure and HLA in healthy donors. The PCR used 60 Vbeta and 13 Jbeta primers. Method: immunoSEQ multiplex PCR; TCRdb's copy keeps in-frame clones and lacks some. This sample has approximately 190,000 clones; 75% to 90% occur once, and the top ten carry 6.3%. Sample: PBMCs. The receptors shown here come from a man in his forties in good health and CMV-seropositive.

The rearrangement joins TRBV5-1 to TRBJ1-2; D might be TRBD1 (5 bases). The V gene's germline CDR1 is SGHRS and CDR2 YFSETQ. V shed 0 bases and J shed 7 bases, with 22 bases lying between them. The length of the CDR3 is 17 residues. This CDR3 is CASSLVFPAGEGGGYTF. In DNA, the CDR3 is TGCGCCAGCAGCTTGGTATTCCCGGCGGGGGAGGGAGGTGGCTACACCTTC.

V gene TRBV10-3 combines with J gene TRBJ2-7, with 7 positions matching TRBD1. The CDR3 loop spans 11 amino acids. V lost 9 bases and J lost 1; bases outside the gene matches: 0. The germline gives CDR1 ENHRY, CDR2 SYGVKD. The CDR3 protein is CAIQGSYEQYF. In DNA, the CDR3 is TGTGCCATACAGGGGTCCTACGAGCAGTACTTC.

The chain combines TRBV1 with TRBJ2-7; the table's D call of TRBD2 was not tested on the DNA. TRBV1 is given as a pseudogene. The CDR3 loop spans 16 amino acids. CDR3 in amino acids: CTITRISGTSGYEQYF. CDR3 nucleotides: TGCACCATCACCCGTATATCCGGGACTAGCGGTTACGAGCAGTACTTC.

The chain couples TRBV6-6 to TRBJ1-4; a weak D match, TRBD1 (5 bases). The CDR3 spans 14 residues. Deletions cut 5 bases from V and 4 bases from J, with 11 bases between. Germline CDR1 and CDR2: MNHNY and SVGAGI (reference sequence). The chain's CDR3 is CASSPGLLNEKLFF. CDR3 nucleotide sequence: TGTGCCAGCAGTCCGGGACTGCTTAATGAAAAACTGTTTTTT.

The rearrangement links TRBV9 to TRBJ2-3; D remains ambiguous. V lost 3 bases, J lost 2 bases, and 7 bases lay in between. Per germline, CDR1 SGDLS and CDR2 YYNGEE. The CDR3 is 13 residues long. CDR3 sequence: CASSGAATDTQYF. The CDR3 nucleotides read TGTGCCAGCAGCGGAGCCGCCACAGATACGCAGTATTTT.

The chain couples TRBV6-5 to TRBJ2-3; D is ambiguous. Germline V CDR1 and CDR2: MNHEY, SVGAGI. V shed 4 bases and J shed 3 bases, with 14 bases lying between them. CDR3 length equals 15 residues. The CDR3, as DNA: TGTGCCAGCAGTTCCCCATCCACGCAGACAGATACGCAGTATTTT. It encodes CASSSPSTQTDTQYF.

This clone was picked up one time. This chain links TRBV18 with TRBJ1-1, with TRBD1 matching 8 bases. CDR1 and CDR2 from the germline V gene are KGHSH and LQKENI. The V segment lost 3 bases and the J segment 1 base; nucleotides outside the gene matches: 4. The CDR3 loop spans 15 amino acids. The CDR3 coding sequence is TGTGCCAGCTCACCGATCGGACAGGGGAACACTGAAGCTTTCTTT. Amino acid sequence: CASSPIGQGNTEAFF.

As for this clone: An end of the junction does not agree with germline; a read error may underlie this. The V and J genes are TRBV7-9 and TRBJ2-7, with 7 bases fitting TRBD1. This CDR3 comprises 12 residues. Germline V lookup: CDR1 SEHNR, CDR2 FQNEAQ (reference sequence). The CDR3 spells CSSSTTGYEQYF. CDR3 sequence (DNA): TGTTCCAGCAGCACGACAGGGTACGAGCAGTACTTC.

The V and J genes are TRBV30 and TRBJ2-1, with D possibly TRBD2 on 5 matching bases. Germline V CDR1 and CDR2: GTSNPN, SVGIG (reference sequence). This CDR3 region has 13 residues. V shed 0 bases and J shed 6 bases, with 9 bases lying between them. The CDR3 DNA follows: TGTGCCTGGAGTGTCTCGGGGAGCAATGAGCAGTTCTTC. This gives the protein CAWSVSGSNEQFF. Variable domain in full (rest from reference TRBV30 and TRBJ2-1): SQTIHQWPATLVQPVGSPLSLECTVEGTSNPNLYWYRQAAGRGLQLLFYSVGIGQISSEVPQNLSASRPQDRQFILSSKKLLLSDSGFYLCAWSVSGSNEQFFGPGTRLTVL.

The chain uses TRBV13 and TRBJ2-3; 7 positions agree with TRBD2. Per germline, CDR1 PRHDT and CDR2 FYEKMQ (reference sequence). The CDR3 is 14 amino acids. J was trimmed by 5 bases and V by 3 bases; bases with no gene match: 5. CDR3 in amino acids: CASSFSGVGDTQYF. The CDR3 nucleotides are TGTGCCAGCAGCTTCAGCGGGGTGGGAGATACGCAGTATTTT. Variable domain in full (rest from reference TRBV13 and TRBJ2-3): AAGVIQSPRHLIKEKRETATLKCYPIPRHDTVYWYQQGPGQDPQFLISFYEKMQSDKGSIPDRFSAQQFSDYHSELNMSSLELGDSALYFCASSFSGVGDTQYFGPGTRLTVL.

The chain combines TRBV5-5 with TRBJ2-5; D might be TRBD2 (6 bases). The germline V and J ends were trimmed by 5 bases and 3 bases, with 8 bases remaining between them. CDR1 and CDR2 (germline): SGHKS, YYEKEE (reference sequence). There are 12 residues in the CDR3. The CDR3 spells CASRGGKETQYF. In DNA, the CDR3 is TGTGCCAGCAGGGGGGGTAAAGAGACCCAGTACTTC.

The J gene is TRBJ2-1, the V gene TRBV5-4, with D perhaps TRBD1 (6 bases). The V end was cut by 5 bases, the J end by 0 bases, with 15 bases between. The CDR3 consists of 16 residues. Germline V gene lookup returns CDR1 SGHNT and CDR2 YYREEE (reference sequence). The CDR3 nucleotides read TGTGCCAGCAGTACAACAGGGACGAGCTCCTACAATGAGCAGTTCTTC. Protein: CASSTTGTSSYNEQFF.

This clone has only a few counts. This chain connects TRBV6-4 to TRBJ1-5; no firm D call. V was pared by 3 bases and J by 1 base, with 4 bases between. The CDR3 spans 13 residues. CDR1 is MRHNA, CDR2 SNTAGT, per germline. The CDR3 sequence: CASSEQSNQPQHF. The CDR3 bases are TGTGCCAGCAGTGAGCAGAGCAATCAGCCCCAGCATTTT.

This clone was counted between two and nine times. The rearrangement joins TRBV10-1 to TRBJ2-3; the match to TRBD2 covers 8 bases. The CDR3 spans 16 residues. After removal of 9 bases from V and 0 bases from J, the junction contained 11 bases not matched to a gene. Per the germline V gene, CDR1 is WNHNN and CDR2 is SYGVQD (reference sequence). CDR3 residues: CARKILVAGSTDTQYF. DNA of the CDR3: TGCGCCAGAAAGATTCTAGTAGCGGGGAGCACAGATACGCAGTATTTT.

This chain connects TRBV6-5 to TRBJ1-5, with D possibly TRBD1 on 5 matching bases. Deletions cut 2 bases from V and 7 bases from J, with 12 bases between. CDR1 and CDR2 (germline): MNHEY, SVGAGI. The length of the CDR3 is 14 residues. The CDR3 spells CASSYRGREQPQHF. The CDR3 DNA reads TGTGCCAGCAGTTACCGCGGCAGGGAACAGCCCCAGCATTTT.

This chain joins TRBV6-1 and TRBJ2-1; D is undetermined. Per germline, CDR1 MNHNS and CDR2 SASEGT. The CDR3 length is 14 residues. V was cut by 8 bases and J by 1 base, with 12 bases left in between. The CDR3 DNA reads as TGTGCCAGCGGGCGCCAGCTATCCTACAATGAGCAGTTCTTC. Its protein product is CASGRQLSYNEQFF.

The genes are TRBV7-9 and TRBJ2-5, with a weak D call TRBD1 (5 bases). CDR1 SEHNR and CDR2 FQNEAQ come from the germline V gene (reference sequence). Trimming stripped 4 bases from V and 3 bases from J, with 15 bases between. The CDR3 has 15 residues. CDR3: CASSSGQRRKETQYF. CDR3 sequence (DNA): TGTGCCAGCAGCTCCGGACAACGGCGGAAAGAGACCCAGTACTTC. Full variable domain (outside the CDR3, taken from reference TRBV7-9 and TRBJ2-5): DTGVSQNPRHKITKRGQNVTFRCDPISEHNRLYWYRQTLGQGPEFLTYFQNEAQLEKSRLLSDRFSAERPKGSFSTLEIQRTEQGDSAMYLCASSSGQRRKETQYFGPGTRLLVL.

The chain recombines TRBV4-3 with TRBJ2-7; 7 bases fit TRBD1. J was trimmed by 1 base and V by 0 bases; bases with no gene match: 3. Looked up from germline, CDR1 is LGHNA and CDR2 is YSLEER. The CDR3 contains 15 residues. This chain's CDR3 is CASSQERTGSYEQYF. Written as DNA, the CDR3 is TGCGCCAGCAGCCAAGAGAGGACAGGTTCCTACGAGCAGTACTTC.

The V call is TRBV27, the J call TRBJ2-3; D is perhaps TRBD2 (5 bases). This CDR3 contains 15 residues. Trimming removed 6 bases from V and 9 bases from J, with 22 bases in between. Germline lookup yields CDR1 MNHEY and CDR2 SMNVEV (reference sequence). The CDR3 loop reads CASSPTGSFTRTQYF. The CDR3 DNA is TGTGCCAGCAGCCCTACGGGGAGCTTCACACGGACGCAGTATTTT.

V gene TRBV11-2 combines with J gene TRBJ2-4, with TRBD1 matching 8 bases. V dropped 1 base and J dropped 9; count of bases not matched to a gene: 8. CDR1 and CDR2 (germline): SGHAT, FQNNGV. CDR3 length equals 15 residues. CDR3 in DNA: TGTGCCAGCAGCTTAGTTTACAGGGGGATCGGCATTCAGTACTTC. Its protein is CASSLVYRGIGIQYF.